These T cell receptor beta chains were read from a single sample in a study of blood T cell repertoires in COVID-19. Sequenced by immunoSEQ multiplex PCR; TCRdb stores in-frame clones only, minus some. The sample contains some 64,000 clones, around nine tenths of which appear only once. Sample: peripheral blood. The receptors originated from a man in his 70s with acute or convalescent COVID-19. Each CDR3 is given with its conserved first and last residue. Fields, in order: D gene, J gene, CDR3 length, clone size, V gene, CDR3 protein, CDR3 DNA. D genes are given only for firm matches. Expanded clones get a size class; other rows say once, few or many, or leave the size out.

>TRBD2|TRBJ2-5|14|NA|TRBV28
CASSAAGGAKTQYF
TGTGCCAGCAGCGCAGCGGGGGGGGCGAAGACCCAGTACTTC
>NA|TRBJ1-5|14|NA|TRBV2
CASDRRDSNQPQHF
TGTGCCAGCGACAGGAGAGATAGCAATCAGCCCCAGCATTTT
>TRBD1|TRBJ1-1|16|NA|TRBV4-1
CASSPRGQGEETEAFF
TGCGCCAGCAGCCCTAGGGGACAGGGAGAGGAGACTGAAGCTTTCTTT
>NA|TRBJ2-2|14|NA|TRBV19
CASSWTLHTGELFF
TGTGCCAGTAGTTGGACATTACACACCGGGGAGCTGTTTTTT
>NA|TRBJ1-2|15|NA|TRBV5-8
CASSARGTNNYGYTF
TGTGCCAGCAGCGCGAGGGGGACAAACAACTATGGCTACACCTTC
>NA|TRBJ2-3|10|NA|TRBV20-1
CSAYTDTQYF
TGCAGTGCTTACACAGATACGCAGTATTTT
>TRBD1|TRBJ1-3|14|NA|TRBV6-5
CASRGQGRGNTIYF
TGTGCCAGCAGAGGACAGGGGAGAGGAAACACCATATATTTT
>NA|TRBJ1-1|12|NA|TRBV30
CAWSAGKGEAFF
TGTGCCTGGAGTGCGGGGAAGGGTGAAGCTTTCTTT
>NA|TRBJ1-1|13|NA|TRBV29-1
CSATQGGNTEAFF
TGCAGCGCCACGCAGGGAGGGAACACTGAAGCTTTCTTT
>NA|TRBJ1-1|13|NA|TRBV2
CASSAERSTEAFF
TGTGCCAGCAGCGCGGAAAGGAGCACTGAAGCTTTCTTT
>NA|TRBJ1-2|15|NA|TRBV6-5
CASSYSGRGTYGYTF
TGTGCCAGCAGTTACTCGGGCAGGGGCACCTATGGCTACACCTTC
>TRBD1|TRBJ1-2|14|NA|TRBV2
CASTGGGQNYGYTF
TGTGCCAGCACCGGAGGGGGACAGAACTATGGCTACACCTTC
>TRBD1|TRBJ2-5|14|once|TRBV7-8
CASSRDRTQETQYF
TGTGCCAGCAGCCGGGACAGGACCCAAGAGACCCAGTACTTC
>NA|TRBJ1-5|15|few|TRBV7-9
CASSPMGVSNQPQHF
TGTGCCAGCAGCCCAATGGGCGTTAGCAATCAGCCCCAGCATTTT
>NA|TRBJ2-7|14|NA|TRBV27
CASSTPRVPYEQYF
TGTGCCAGCAGTACTCCAAGAGTTCCCTACGAGCAGTACTTC
>NA|TRBJ1-6|15|NA|TRBV28
CASHLGSYYNSPLHF
TGTGCCAGCCATTTGGGCAGTTACTATAATTCACCCCTCCACTTT
>NA|TRBJ1-4|16|NA|TRBV7-8
CASSLGRTATNEKLFF
TGTGCCAGCAGCTTAGGACGGACAGCAACTAATGAAAAACTGTTTTTT
>NA|TRBJ2-7|15|NA|TRBV19
CASSTQGRGSYEQYF
TGTGCCAGTAGTACTCAGGGGAGGGGGTCCTACGAGCAGTACTTC
>TRBD1|TRBJ2-5|15|NA|TRBV19
CASKRDGTGQETQYF
TGTGCCAGTAAAAGGGACGGGACAGGGCAAGAGACCCAGTACTTC
>NA|TRBJ1-1|15|few|TRBV4-2
CASSQANRVGTEAFF
TGTGCCAGCAGCCAAGCTAACAGGGTAGGCACTGAAGCTTTCTTT
>NA|TRBJ2-3|16|once|TRBV5-4
CASNDMRGVGTDTQYF
TGTGCCAGCAACGACATGCGCGGGGTCGGCACAGATACGCAGTATTTT
>TRBD1|TRBJ2-7|15|NA|TRBV7-9
CASSLDRGPSYEQYF
TGTGCCAGCAGCCTCGACAGGGGTCCCTCCTACGAGCAGTACTTC
>NA|TRBJ1-4|16|NA|TRBV7-9
CASSQRRTTNREKLFF
TGTGCCAGCAGCCAGCGAAGGACAACAAATCGGGAAAAACTGTTTTTT